The rows below give T cell receptor beta chains drawn from one sample of a study of cytomegalovirus exposure and HLA in healthy donors. TCRdb's copy holds only in-frame clones and misses some; the assay was immunoSEQ multiplex PCR. The sample includes 120,000 or so clones, around 75% of them seen just once. Sequenced sample: PBMCs. The receptor source for this set is a woman aged 45-60 years in good health and CMV-seropositive. Both conserved end residues are part of each CDR3. D genes are given only for firm matches. Size is omitted from some rows. Given values are once, few, many or a class for expanded clones.

D	size	V	J	length	DNA	CDR3
TRBD1	few	TRBV19	TRBJ2-5	15	TGTGCCAGTAGTCCACGACAGGGAAGGGGGGAGACCCAGTACTTC	CASSPRQGRGETQYF
TRBD1	.	TRBV6-5	TRBJ1-6	14	TGTGCCAGCAGTTACAAGGGGGCGGTTTCACCCCTCCACTTT	CASSYKGAVSPLHF
.	.	TRBV23-1	TRBJ2-7	14	TGCGCCAGCAGTCAACGACAGGGAGGCGACGAGCAGTACTTC	CASSQRQGGDEQYF
.	.	TRBV7-9	TRBJ2-7	11	TGTGCCAGCAGTTACAGCGGAGAGCAGTACTTC	CASSYSGEQYF
.	.	TRBV29-1	TRBJ1-1	15	TGCAGCGTTGACAAGGAGCGACCTTTGAACACTGAAGCTTTCTTT	CSVDKERPLNTEAFF
.	.	TRBV5-1	TRBJ2-2	12	TGCGCCAGCAGCTTGCAGGGCGGGGAGCTGTTTTTT	CASSLQGGELFF
.	.	TRBV27	TRBJ1-5	13	TGTGCCAGCAGTTGGAGCGAAAATCAGCCCCAGCATTTT	CASSWSENQPQHF
TRBD1	.	TRBV12-5	TRBJ1-1	14	TGTGCTAGTGGCTCCGACAGGGGGAGGACTGAAGCTTTCTTT	CASGSDRGRTEAFF
.	.	TRBV6-5	TRBJ1-6	15	TGTGCCAGCAGCCTCCGGGACAACTATAATTCACCCCTCCACTTT	CASSLRDNYNSPLHF
.	.	TRBV7-9	TRBJ2-5	15	TGTGCCAGCAGCTTAATAGGCGGGGAACAAGAGACCCAGTACTTC	CASSLIGGEQETQYF
TRBD2	.	TRBV5-6	TRBJ2-2	16	TGTGCCAGCAGCTCCCGAACTAAGCGGGAGACCGGGGAGCTGTTTTTT	CASSSRTKRETGELFF
.	once	TRBV7-2	TRBJ1-5	17	TGTGCCAGCAGCCCGAGGGGTGGGGGCTATAGCAATCAGCCCCAGCATTTT	CASSPRGGGYSNQPQHF
TRBD2	few	TRBV5-1	TRBJ2-4	15	TGCGCCAGCAGCTTGAGCGGGGTAGCCAAAAACATTCAGTACTTC	CASSLSGVAKNIQYF
.	.	TRBV7-8	TRBJ1-1	14	TGTGCCAGCAGCTTAGCAGGGGGGGGAACTGAAGCTTTCTTT	CASSLAGGGTEAFF
.	.	TRBV9	TRBJ2-7	14	TGTGCCAGCAGCCGAAGGGGAACCTCCTACGAGCAGTACTTC	CASSRRGTSYEQYF
.	.	TRBV7-3	TRBJ2-3	15	TGTGCCAGCAGCCCGGGGAGACGTAGCACAGATACGCAGTATTTT	CASSPGRRSTDTQYF
.	.	TRBV7-2	TRBJ2-1	14	TGTGCCAGCAGCTTCAGAGCAGGTCTCAATGAGCAGTTCTTC	CASSFRAGLNEQFF
TRBD1	.	TRBV18	TRBJ1-2	15	TGTGCCAGCTCAGAGGGACAGGGGCCGTTCTATGGCTACACCTTC	CASSEGQGPFYGYTF
.	.	TRBV29-1	TRBJ1-3	14	TGCAGCGTTGGCGGGACCCTGCCTGGAAACACCATATATTTT	CSVGGTLPGNTIYF
TRBD1	.	TRBV4-1	TRBJ1-3	19	TGCGCCAGCAGCCAAGATTATGTTGGGACAGGGGTTTCTGGAAACACCATATATTTT	CASSQDYVGTGVSGNTIYF
.	once	TRBV5-1	TRBJ1-2	14	TGCGCCAGCAGCCAAAACTCCGATAACTATGGCTACACCTTC	CASSQNSDNYGYTF
.	.	TRBV9	TRBJ2-5	12	TGTGCCAGCAGCGCTGACCAAGAGACCCAGTACTTC	CASSADQETQYF
.	.	TRBV7-2	TRBJ2-2	18	TGTGCCAGCAGCCTATTGGGTAGGGCCGGGGGGAACACCGGGGAGCTGTTTTTT	CASSLLGRAGGNTGELFF
.	once	TRBV12-5	TRBJ1-2	15	TGTGCTAGTGGTTTGGTAGCACAGGGTGCCTATGGCTACACCTTC	CASGLVAQGAYGYTF
TRBD2	.	TRBV4-1	TRBJ2-2	16	TGCGCCAGCAGCCAGAGTCAGCGGGAGCGCACCGGGGAGCTGTTTTTT	CASSQSQRERTGELFF
.	.	TRBV19	TRBJ1-2	14	TGTGCCAGTAGTATGGGCGGAGGGTACTATGGCTACACCTTC	CASSMGGGYYGYTF
.	.	TRBV18	TRBJ1-1	13	TGTGCCAGCTCACCACCAGGGGCCACTGAAGCTTTCTTT	CASSPPGATEAFF
TRBD1	.	TRBV19	TRBJ1-1	18	TGTGCCAGTAGTATAGGCCCAGGGGGCGCGGCCCATAACACTGAAGCTTTCTTT	CASSIGPGGAAHNTEAFF
.	.	TRBV5-1	TRBJ2-7	14	TGCGCCTCCTCAGGGTGGGGGCAGACCTACGAGCAGTACTTC	CASSGWGQTYEQYF